These 32 T cell receptor beta chains share one sample of origin, sequenced in a study of cytomegalovirus exposure and HLA in healthy donors. It was with 60 Vbeta and 13 Jbeta primers that the PCR ran. The assay was immunoSEQ multiplex PCR, and TCRdb's table has in-frame clones only and misses some. This sample's table has 80,000 to 100,000 clones. The sequencing input was PBMCs. All receptors come from a man aged 50 or older in good health and CMV-seropositive.

The V call is TRBV9, the J call TRBJ2-3; no clear D. Germline V CDR1 and CDR2: SGDLS, YYNGEE. This CDR3 is built from 14 residues. The V end lost 0 bases, the J end lost 3 bases, and 8 bases lay between the germline ends. The CDR3 spells CASSVEPRTDTQYF. Written as DNA, the CDR3 is TGTGCCAGCAGCGTAGAACCTAGAACAGATACGCAGTATTTT.

The genes are TRBV5-4 and TRBJ2-3; maybe TRBD1 (5 bases). The V end was cut by 1 base, the J end by 2 bases, with 8 bases between. Germline V lookup: CDR1 SGHNT, CDR2 YYREEE (reference sequence). The CDR3 runs to 14 residues. The CDR3, as DNA: TGTGCCAGCAGCTTGCAGGGATCCACAGATACGCAGTATTTT. Amino acids: CASSLQGSTDTQYF.

V and J are TRBV29-1 and TRBJ2-3; 7 positions agree with TRBD2. V gave up 4 bases and J gave up 0 bases; unmatched junction bases: 4. The CDR3 contains 14 residues. Germline V gene data show CDR1 as SQVTM and CDR2 as ANQGSEA. The CDR3 protein is CSVGASGSTDTQYF. Written as DNA, the CDR3 is TGCAGCGTTGGGGCTAGCGGCAGCACAGATACGCAGTATTTT.

V and J are TRBV6-1 and TRBJ1-5; weak D call: TRBD1 (5 bases). The CDR3 runs 16 residues. CDR1 MNHNS and CDR2 SASEGT come from the germline V gene. V was clipped by 0 bases and J by 2 bases, with 11 bases between them. As DNA, the CDR3 is TGTGCCAGCAGTGAAGCTGTCAGGGCTGGCAATCAGCCCCAGCATTTT. Protein sequence: CASSEAVRAGNQPQHF.

The chain carries TRBV5-4 and TRBJ2-5; 14 nucleotides align to TRBD2. The CDR3 loop spans 15 amino acids. The germline V gene encodes CDR1 SGHNT and CDR2 YYREEE (reference sequence). V lost 4 bases and J lost 5; bases outside the gene matches: 4. Here the CDR3 reads CASSKGLAGDETQYF. DNA of the CDR3: TGTGCCAGCAGCAAGGGACTAGCGGGAGACGAGACCCAGTACTTC.

This chain joins TRBV7-9 and TRBJ2-5, with 8 bases aligning to TRBD1. This CDR3 contains 19 residues. V was pared by 5 bases and J by 5 bases, with 22 bases of the junction left unmatched. Germline-derived CDR1 and CDR2 are SEHNR and FQNEAQ (reference sequence). The CDR3 spells CASSPNRAKSGGSSETQYF. CDR3 DNA: TGTGCCAGCAGCCCTAATCGGGCAAAGTCAGGGGGCAGTTCGGAGACCCAGTACTTC.

The chain carries TRBV2 and TRBJ1-2; possible D gene TRBD1, 6 bases. Per germline, CDR1 SNHLY and CDR2 FYNNEI. The V and J ends lost 5 bases and 3 bases respectively, with 16 bases between them. The CDR3 totals 15 residues. For the CDR3, the DNA is TGTGCCAGCAGTCTACAGGGAAGGGGTTACTATGGCTACACCTTC. Protein: CASSLQGRGYYGYTF.

V is TRBV4-3 and J is TRBJ1-1; 7 positions agree with TRBD1. There are 16 residues in the CDR3. With 4 bases clipped from V and 0 bases from J, the junction kept 8 bases outside the gene matches. Looked up from germline, CDR1 is LGHNA and CDR2 is YSLEER. The CDR3 coding sequence is TGCGCCAGCAGCCGGATTCAGACAGGGATGAACACTGAAGCTTTCTTT. It translates to CASSRIQTGMNTEAFF.

As concerns this clone: At the DNA level, this CDR3 is encoded by other sequences in the same sample as well. This rearrangement joins TRBV7-9 to TRBJ1-1; D is undetermined. The germline V and J ends were trimmed by 9 bases and 5 bases, with 22 bases remaining between them. This CDR3 is 15 amino acids long. Germline CDR1 is SEHNR and CDR2 is FQNEAQ (reference sequence). The CDR3 loop reads CASSLPSAALTEAFF. The CDR3 nucleotides are TGTGCCAGTAGCCTCCCCTCGGCAGCGCTGACTGAAGCTTTCTTT.

This rearrangement joins TRBV5-6 to TRBJ1-1; 7 nucleotides align to TRBD1. The CDR3 loop spans 12 amino acids. V dropped 5 bases and J dropped 8; count of bases not matched to a gene: 6. CDR1 and CDR2 (germline): SGHDT, YYEEEE. The CDR3 region has the DNA TGTGCCAGCAGAGGGGGGACAGAGGAAGCTTTCTTT. Its protein product is CASRGGTEEAFF.

V is TRBV10-3 and J is TRBJ2-3; 9 nucleotides agree with TRBD2. V trimming: 5 bases; J trimming: 2 bases; junction bases outside the gene matches: 5. The CDR3 consists of 15 residues. CDR1 is ENHRY, CDR2 SYGVKD, per germline. The CDR3 DNA sequence: TGTGCCATCAGTTATTCTAGCGGGAACACAGATACGCAGTATTTT. Protein sequence: CAISYSSGNTDTQYF.

The chain is built from TRBV5-5 and TRBJ2-1, with TRBD1 as a possible D gene (6 bases). The CDR3 is 15 residues long. The V end lost 0 bases, the J end lost 7 bases, and 14 bases lay between the germline ends. CDR1 is SGHKS, CDR2 YYEKEE, per germline (reference sequence). CDR3 sequence: CASSLEQGRWNEQFF. The CDR3 region has the DNA TGTGCCAGCAGCTTGGAACAGGGCAGGTGGAATGAGCAGTTCTTC.

The chain links TRBV11-1 to TRBJ2-7; TRBD2 might be the D (8 bases). This CDR3 is built from 18 residues. Germline V lookup: CDR1 SGHAT, CDR2 FQDESV (reference sequence). Trimming took off 2 bases at V and 3 bases at J, with 23 bases between the two ends. In nucleotides, the CDR3 is TGTGCCAGCAGCTTACCAAACTGGGGGACAGCGGGGGACTACGAGCAGTACTTC. Translating it yields CASSLPNWGTAGDYEQYF.

The chain recombines TRBV5-1 with TRBJ2-5; tentative D call: TRBD2 (6 bases). Germline V gene lookup returns CDR1 SGHRS and CDR2 YFSETQ. There are 13 residues in the CDR3. Trimming stripped 0 bases from V and 5 bases from J, with 8 bases between. CDR3 loop: CASSLGDSETQYF. The DNA for the CDR3 is TGCGCCAGCAGCTTGGGGGACTCGGAGACCCAGTACTTC.

V is TRBV30 and J is TRBJ1-2, with 7 nucleotides matching TRBD1. The V gene end was trimmed by 0 bases and the J gene end by 8 bases; junction bases not matched to a gene: 15. Germline CDR1 GTSNPN, CDR2 SVGIG (reference sequence). The CDR3 is made up of 16 amino acids. The CDR3 coding sequence is TGTGCCTGGAGTGTAGAGGGGGGACAGCTGAATCGGGGCTACACCTTC. As protein: CAWSVEGGQLNRGYTF.

The V and J genes are TRBV7-6 and TRBJ2-7; D is undetermined. CDR1 is SGHVS, CDR2 FNYEAQ, per germline. V dropped 3 bases and J dropped 6 bases, with 9 bases sitting between them. CDR3 length equals 12 residues. DNA of the CDR3: TGTGCCAGCAGCTTTCCCCTAGGCGAGCAGTACTTC. It is translated as CASSFPLGEQYF.

V is TRBV6-5 and J is TRBJ2-3; TRBD2 is a possible D gene (5 bases). The CDR3 extends over 14 amino acids. The V end was cut by 0 bases, the J end by 2 bases, with 6 bases between. Per the germline V gene, CDR1 is MNHEY and CDR2 is SVGAGI. The CDR3, as DNA: TGTGCCAGCAGTTACTCGGGAGCCACAGATACGCAGTATTTT. This translates into CASSYSGATDTQYF.

The chain joins TRBV15 to TRBJ1-1, with D perhaps matching TRBD1 (6 bases). This CDR3 is built from 13 residues. Trimming removed 8 bases at V and 2 bases at J, with 12 bases between. From germline, CDR1 is LNHNV and CDR2 YYDKDF (reference sequence). In nucleotides, the CDR3 is TGTGCCACCGTTGGCAGGGGTAACACTGAAGCTTTCTTT. Amino acid sequence: CATVGRGNTEAFF.

The CDR3: CASSLSAGAPGELFF. The CDR3 coding sequence is TGTGCCAGCAGCTTGTCGGCGGGGGCCCCTGGGGAGCTGTTTTTT. The chain links TRBV7-2 to TRBJ2-2; D may be TRBD2 (7 bases). Trimming took off 3 bases at V and 8 bases at J, with 16 bases between the two ends. The CDR3 has 15 amino acids. Germline loops: CDR1 SGHTA, CDR2 FQGNSA.

The V gene is TRBV7-8, the J gene TRBJ1-1; TRBD1 is a possible D gene (5 bases). Germline V gene sequence: CDR1 SGHVS, CDR2 FQNEAQ. The CDR3 length is 13 residues. Trimming pared 3 bases from V and 7 bases from J, leaving 12 bases between. This chain's CDR3 is CASSLATEYEAFF. The DNA for the CDR3 is TGTGCCAGCAGCTTGGCGACAGAGTATGAAGCTTTCTTT.

The chain employs TRBV27 and TRBJ1-1; a possible D gene is TRBD1 (6 bases). The CDR3 runs 13 residues. Trimming cost V 4 bases and J 7 bases, with 13 bases left between them. Germline CDR1 is MNHEY and CDR2 is SMNVEV (reference sequence). CDR3 loop: CASSSVRGHEAFF. The DNA for the CDR3 is TGTGCCAGCAGTTCAGTCAGGGGCCATGAAGCTTTCTTT.

V is TRBV15 and J is TRBJ2-7; TRBD2 might be the D (5 bases). Germline V gene data show CDR1 as LNHNV and CDR2 as YYDKDF (reference sequence). The V gene lost 1 base and the J gene lost 0 bases, with 7 bases spanning the gap. The CDR3 spans 14 residues. CDR3 loop: CATSRGGSSYEQYV. CDR3 in DNA: TGTGCCACCAGCAGAGGTGGGAGCTCCTACGAGCAGTACGTC.

The chain is built from TRBV5-4 and TRBJ2-2; the match to TRBD2 covers 8 bases. CDR1 is SGHNT and CDR2 is YYREEE in the germline V gene (reference sequence). The CDR3 is 13 amino acids. The V and J ends lost 7 bases and 7 bases, in that order; junction bases with no gene match: 6. The CDR3 region is CASVAGGGGELFF. DNA for the CDR3: TGTGCCAGCGTCGCCGGGGGGGGCGGGGAGCTGTTTTTT. The whole variable domain, remainder taken from reference TRBV5-4 and TRBJ2-2, is ETGVTQSPTHLIKTRGQQVTLRCSSQSGHNTVSWYQQALGQGPQFIFQYYREEENGRGNFPPRFSGLQFPNYSSELNVNALELDDSALYLCASVAGGGGELFFGEGSRLTVL.

The V and J genes are TRBV6-6 and TRBJ1-1, with D unclear. The CDR3 consists of 15 residues. V was trimmed by 5 bases and J by 1 base, leaving 14 bases between them. Germline CDR1 is MNHNY and CDR2 is SVGAGI (reference sequence). CDR3: CASSPPSQENTEAFF. CDR3 bases: TGTGCCAGCAGTCCCCCCTCGCAGGAGAACACTGAAGCTTTCTTT.

The DNA for the CDR3 is TGCGCCAGCAGTGACCTAATACAGGGGGAGGGCACCCACGAGCAGTACGTC. Its protein product is CASSDLIQGEGTHEQYV. The chain couples TRBV5-1 to TRBJ2-7; D may be TRBD1 (8 bases). The germline V gene encodes CDR1 SGHRS and CDR2 YFSETQ. V was cut by 5 bases and J by 5 bases, with 26 bases left in between. The CDR3 runs to 17 residues.

The chain employs TRBV5-4 and TRBJ1-2; D is undetermined. The CDR3 totals 14 residues. The V gene's germline CDR1 is SGHNT and CDR2 YYREEE (reference sequence). The germline V and J ends were trimmed by 0 bases and 6 bases, with 12 bases remaining between them. CDR3: CASSLVYGEDGYTF. Written as DNA, the CDR3 is TGTGCCAGCAGCTTGGTCTATGGGGAGGATGGCTACACCTTC.

The rearrangement links TRBV9 to TRBJ2-1; 13 bases are shared with TRBD2. The CDR3 covers 17 residues. CDR1 is SGDLS, CDR2 YYNGEE, per germline. V lost 0 bases and J lost 10; bases outside the gene matches: 10. DNA for the CDR3: TGTGCCAGCAGCGTAGCCGGAACTAGCGGGAGGGCCAGGGAGCAGTTCTTC. It codes for CASSVAGTSGRAREQFF.

The rearrangement joins TRBV30 to TRBJ2-3; 12 nucleotides match TRBD2. V lost 0 bases and J lost 2; bases outside the gene matches: 3. Per germline, CDR1 GTSNPN and CDR2 SVGIG (reference sequence). This CDR3 spans 16 amino acids. For the CDR3, the DNA is TGTGCCTGGAGTGTAGGGACTAGCGGGTTCACAGATACGCAGTATTTT. This encodes CAWSVGTSGFTDTQYF.

This chain links TRBV5-1 with TRBJ1-3; weak D call: TRBD1 (5 bases). CDR1 SGHRS and CDR2 YFSETQ come from the germline V gene. V dropped 0 bases and J dropped 0 bases, with 10 bases sitting between them. The CDR3 spans 16 residues. The CDR3 nucleotides read TGCGCCAGCAGCTTGGAGGGGCCAAGCTCTGGAAACACCATATATTTT. The encoded protein is CASSLEGPSSGNTIYF.

The rearrangement joins TRBV19 to TRBJ1-3; a weak D match, TRBD1 (5 bases). Germline loops: CDR1 LNHDA, CDR2 SQIVND (reference sequence). This CDR3 contains 15 residues. Trimming removed 6 bases at V and 5 bases at J, with 17 bases between. The CDR3 sequence: CASSWGSGLRNTIYF. The DNA for the CDR3 is TGTGCCAGTAGCTGGGGGTCGGGACTACGAAACACCATATATTTT.

V is TRBV7-3 and J is TRBJ2-1; 12 nucleotides agree with TRBD2. Germline V CDR1 and CDR2: SGHTA, FQGTGA. The trim removed 1 base at V and 2 bases at J, leaving 6 bases unmatched. The CDR3 runs to 18 residues. The CDR3 spells CASSLKTSGRRTYNEQFF. The CDR3 DNA follows: TGTGCCAGCAGCTTAAAGACTAGCGGGAGACGAACCTACAATGAGCAGTTCTTC.

CDR3 residues: CASRGSLAGGNEQFF. The CDR3, as DNA: TGTGCCAGCAGAGGGTCACTAGCGGGAGGTAATGAGCAGTTCTTC. V is TRBV6-5 and J is TRBJ2-1, with 12 bases identical to TRBD2. The germline gives CDR1 MNHEY, CDR2 SVGAGI. This CDR3 contains 15 residues. The trim removed 6 bases at V and 7 bases at J, leaving 7 bases unmatched.